This T cell receptor (beta chain) is from a study of tumour-infiltrating T cells in Burkitt lymphoma. Study as a whole: Productive clonality predicted overall and progression-free survival.

Here immunoSEQ multiplex PCR was the method, and the copy in TCRdb shows in-frame clones only, minus some. This sample has about 15,000 clones, with roughly 75% found just once. Sequencing was done on a sample of tumor tissue. The source is a human donor with diffuse large B-cell lymphoma.

The CDR3 region has the DNA TGTGCCAGCAGCGTAGAAGGGCTCACTGAAGCTTTCTTT. Protein sequence: CASSVEGLTEAFF. V is TRBV9 and J is TRBJ1-1; the D is unclear. The germline gives CDR1 SGDLS, CDR2 YYNGEE. Trimming pared 0 bases from V and 4 bases from J, leaving 7 bases between. The CDR3 runs 13 residues.